This TCR beta chain was observed in a study of T-cell reconstitution after alpha-beta-depleted transplantation in children. TCRbeta library preparation incorporated unique molecular identifiers. TCRdb re-analysed the PCR reads in MiXCR, keeping a single row per CDR3 protein. The sample has about 1,000,000 distinct CDR3 sequences, 25% to 35% seen once. Study results and caveats: It was surviving recipient T cells and thymic progenitors that gave some patients high TCRbeta diversity at day 60. Several hundred expanded graft clones reportedly gave rise to the alpha-beta T cells present about two months after transplant. T-cell counts and diversity at one year following transplant were attributed mainly to newly produced T cells.

This clonotype was recorded a few times. Antigen specificity is unknown. With 6 bases removed from V and 2 bases from J, the gap between germline ends came to 13 bases. The length of the CDR3 is 14 residues. Germline-derived CDR1 and CDR2 are SNHLY and FYNNEI. The TCR was taken from a boy under two years old who had a stem cell transplant for SCID, so the T cells may come from the graft donor. The chain joins TRBV2 to TRBJ1-2; possible D gene TRBD1, 6 bases. The specimen was PBMCs, mostly from graft donor cells, collected 360 days after TCRalphabeta/CD19-depleted stem cell transplant. CDR3 protein: CASSGLRGNYGYTF. The CDR3 DNA reads TGTGCCAGCAGCGGGCTGAGGGGGAACTATGGCTACACCTTC.